Described below is a single TCR beta chain sequence and its context. Its antigen is not identified. Between the trimmed V and J ends, which lost 3 bases and 3 bases, there was a span of 12 bases. The CDR3 is made up of 15 amino acids. The data were obtained in a study of T cells after yellow fever vaccination. The study's findings and limits: Peaking faster, on day 5 versus 15, the secondary response was nonetheless weaker. Within FACS-sorted repertoires, abundant clonotypes contaminating from the bulk population could be present.

Template switching with 5'RACE generated the TCR cDNA and added a universal primer site and UMIs. TCRdb re-derived calls from the 5' RACE reads in MiXCR, one entry per CDR3 protein. The sample holds 100,000 to 150,000 distinct CDR3 sequences; 13% to 15% are singletons and the top ten take about 42%. The chain employs TRBV12-3 or TRBV12-4 and TRBJ1-5; possible D gene TRBD1, 6 bases. The origin of this receptor is a man aged 18 to 35 who received the YFV17D yellow fever vaccine. The sample in question was CD8+ T cells sorted from PBMCs, obtained 5 days after the yellow fever booster vaccination. The CDR3 DNA sequence: TGTGCCAGCAGTTTGTCGGGGGGCATCAATCAGCCCCAGCATTTT. Its protein product is CASSLSGGINQPQHF.